The present TCR beta chain was sequenced within a study of blood T cell repertoires in COVID-19. The germline CDR1 and CDR2 sequences are MNHEY and SVGAGI. The CDR3 spans 16 residues. Trimming removed 4 bases at V and 0 bases at J, with 13 bases between. TCRdb's table, derived via immunoSEQ multiplex PCR, lists solely in-frame clones and lacks some. This table has 200,000 to 250,000 clones, 90% appearing once. This clonotype was obtained from a man in his thirties or forties with COVID-19, enrolled during active disease. This chain connects TRBV6-5 to TRBJ1-3; unclear D gene. Sequencing input: peripheral blood. CDR3 in DNA: TGTGCCAGCAGTTTGAAGGGCCGGGGCTCTGGAAACACCATATATTTT. This gives the protein CASSLKGRGSGNTIYF.